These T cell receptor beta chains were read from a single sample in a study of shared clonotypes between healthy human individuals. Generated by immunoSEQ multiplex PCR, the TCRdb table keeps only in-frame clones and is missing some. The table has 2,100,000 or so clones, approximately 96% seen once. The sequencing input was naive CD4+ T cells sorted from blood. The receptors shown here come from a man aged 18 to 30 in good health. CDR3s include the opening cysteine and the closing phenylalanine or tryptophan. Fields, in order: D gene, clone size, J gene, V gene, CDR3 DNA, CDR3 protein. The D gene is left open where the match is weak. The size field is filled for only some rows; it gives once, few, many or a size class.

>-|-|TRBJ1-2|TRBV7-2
TGTGCCAGCAGCTCGACCTCCGGGACGGTGAACTATGGCTACACCTTC
CASSSTSGTVNYGYTF
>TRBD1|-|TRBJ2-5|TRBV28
TGTGCCAGCAGTCTGGACAGGGTCCAAGAGACCCAGTACTTC
CASSLDRVQETQYF
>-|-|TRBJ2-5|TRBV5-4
TGTGCCAGCAGCCGGGGCGGGGAGCAAGAGACCCAGTACTTC
CASSRGGEQETQYF
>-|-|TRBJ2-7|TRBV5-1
TGCGCCAGCAGCTTGAACGGCCATGCTGGAGGCGAGCAGTACTTC
CASSLNGHAGGEQYF
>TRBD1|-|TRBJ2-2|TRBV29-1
TGCAGCGTTCGTGGCGGGACAGGGACCACCGGGGAGCTGTTTTTT
CSVRGGTGTTGELFF
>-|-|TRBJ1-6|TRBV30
TGTGCCTGGAGGGGGCGAAATTCACCCCTCCACTTT
CAWRGRNSPLHF
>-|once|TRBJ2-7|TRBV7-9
TGTGCCAGCAGCTTAATGGGGGGATCCTACGAGCAGTACTTC
CASSLMGGSYEQYF
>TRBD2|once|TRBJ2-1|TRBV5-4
TGTGCCAGCAGCTTGGGGTCGTCAGCGGGGGCCTACAATGAGCAGTTCTTC
CASSLGSSAGAYNEQFF
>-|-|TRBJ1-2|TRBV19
TGTGCCAGCACGGGGCGGGAGATAAACAATGGCTACACCTTC
CASTGREINNGYTF
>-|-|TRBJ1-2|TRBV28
TGTGCCAGCACAGGGAAAAACTATGGCTACACCTTC
CASTGKNYGYTF
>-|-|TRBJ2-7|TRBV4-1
TGCGCCAGCAGCCTGCCGGGGAGCTCCTACGAGCAGTACTTC
CASSLPGSSYEQYF
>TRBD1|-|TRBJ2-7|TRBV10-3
TGTGCCATCAGTGATGGGACAGGGGGTCCCTACGAGCAGTACTTC
CAISDGTGGPYEQYF
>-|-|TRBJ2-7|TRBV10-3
TGTGCCATCAGTGAGGGGCCAGGGTCGGGCGAGCAGTACTTC
CAISEGPGSGEQYF
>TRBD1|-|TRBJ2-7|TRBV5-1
TGCGCCAGCAGCTGGCAAGGGACAGCCACTAACTACGAGCAGTACTTC
CASSWQGTATNYEQYF
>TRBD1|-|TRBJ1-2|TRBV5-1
TGCGCCAGCAGTCGGGGACAGGGAGACTATGGCTACACCTTC
CASSRGQGDYGYTF
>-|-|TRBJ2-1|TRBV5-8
TGTGCCAGCAGGCGAGACCACGGGGATAGCTCCTACAATGAGCAGTTCTTC
CASRRDHGDSSYNEQFF
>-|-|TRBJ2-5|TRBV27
TGTGCCAGCAGTTTCTCCTGGCGGTATCAAGAGACCCAGTACTTC
CASSFSWRYQETQYF
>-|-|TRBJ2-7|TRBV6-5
TGTGCCAGCAGTGACGCGGGACCCTACGAGCAGTACTTC
CASSDAGPYEQYF
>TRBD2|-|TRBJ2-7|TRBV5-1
TGCGCCAGCAGCTTGCCGTCCGGGGTCCTTGCGGGAGGGGGATACTACGAGCAGTACTTC
CASSLPSGVLAGGGYYEQYF
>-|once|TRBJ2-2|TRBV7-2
TGTGCCAGCAGCTTAGGGGAAGCCGGGGAGCTGTTTTTT
CASSLGEAGELFF
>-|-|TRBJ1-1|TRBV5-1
TGCGCCAGCAGCTTGGGGCAGGGTTCCACTGAAGCTTTCTTT
CASSLGQGSTEAFF
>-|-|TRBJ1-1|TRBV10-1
TGCGCCAGCAGTCAACAGGGAACTGAAGCTTTCTTT
CASSQQGTEAFF
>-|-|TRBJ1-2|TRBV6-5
TGTGCCAGCAGCACGGACACGAGGTTGGGCTACACCTTC
CASSTDTRLGYTF
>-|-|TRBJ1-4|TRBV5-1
TGCGCCAGCAGCCTAGACAGTGAAAAACTGTTTTTT
CASSLDSEKLFF
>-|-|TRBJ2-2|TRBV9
TGTGCCAGCAGCGTATTAGGGTTCGGCGGGGAGCTGTTTTTT
CASSVLGFGGELFF
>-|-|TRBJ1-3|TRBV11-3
TGTGCCAGCAGCTTAAACGGGGGCTCTGGAAACACCATATATTTT
CASSLNGGSGNTIYF